A selection of T cell receptor beta chains follows, all from one sample in a study of blood T cells in healthy people across ages. TCRdb re-analysed the 5' RACE reads in MiXCR, keeping a single row per CDR3 protein. The sample includes some 1,500,000 distinct CDR3 sequences, 35% to 45% seen only once; the top ten take around 4%. Sequences were obtained from blood. These receptors were obtained from a woman younger than 35 in good health. The CDR3 runs from the conserved cysteine through the conserved F or W. The order of the fields is J gene, clone size, D gene, V gene, CDR3 protein, CDR3 DNA. A D gene is named only where the DNA matches it firmly. Size values are once, few and many counts, or a class for expanded clones, and some rows have none.

TRBJ2-1 | once | . | TRBV7-2 | CASSLTSGASGGGEQFF | TGTGCCAGCAGCTTAACATCAGGGGCTAGCGGTGGGGGTGAGCAGTTCTTC
TRBJ2-7 | few | TRBD1 | TRBV7-6 | CASSPSGGSPRLYEQYF | TGTGCCAGCAGCCCGTCAGGGGGCTCACCACGTCTTTACGAGCAGTACTTC
TRBJ1-3 | few | TRBD1 | TRBV20-1 | CSARDRTGGNTIYF | TGCAGTGCTAGAGATCGGACAGGTGGAAACACCATATATTTT
TRBJ1-1 | . | . | TRBV6-5 | CASSPSLRGLEAFF | TGTGCCAGCAGCCCAAGTCTCAGGGGTCTTGAAGCTTTCTTT
TRBJ1-5 | many | . | TRBV7-9 | CASSLGNGGNQPQHF | TGTGCCAGCAGCTTAGGTAATGGGGGCAATCAGCCCCAGCATTTT
TRBJ1-1 | . | . | TRBV7-3 | CASSLKRNTEAFF | TGTGCCAGCAGCTTAAAACGGAACACTGAAGCTTTCTTT
TRBJ2-3 | . | . | TRBV20-1 | CSAWTARGVPSTDTQYF | TGCAGTGCTTGGACCGCGCGAGGGGTACCTAGCACAGATACGCAGTATTTT
TRBJ1-4 | few | . | TRBV6-5 | CASSYSGLNEKLFF | TGTGCCAGCAGTTACTCTGGGCTCAATGAAAAACTGTTTTTT
TRBJ1-5 | . | . | TRBV20-1 | CSAKSDSLGVGPQHF | TGCAGTGCTAAATCGGACAGCCTCGGGGTTGGGCCCCAGCATTTT
TRBJ1-2 | many | TRBD1 | TRBV12-3/TRBV12-4 | CASSLPGQGSYGYTF | TGTGCCAGCAGTTTACCTGGACAGGGGAGCTATGGCTACACCTTC
TRBJ2-7 | . | TRBD2 | TRBV27 | CASSLRGGRAHEQYF | TGTGCCAGCAGTTTGCGTGGCGGGAGGGCCCACGAGCAGTACTTC
TRBJ1-2 | . | TRBD1 | TRBV5-1 | CASSPGQNHGYTF | TGCGCCAGCAGCCCGGGACAGAATCATGGCTACACCTTC
TRBJ2-1 | . | TRBD2 | TRBV28 | CASSSSGGVEETQFF | TGTGCCAGCAGTTCTTCTGGGGGGGTGGAAGAGACCCAGTTCTTC
TRBJ2-4 | . | . | TRBV27 | CASSLSVRGQNIQYF | TGTGCCAGCAGTTTATCAGTCAGGGGACAAAACATTCAGTACTTC
TRBJ2-3 | many | TRBD2 | TRBV27 | CATLKREGYADTQYF | TGTGCCACCCTTAAGCGGGAGGGATACGCAGATACGCAGTATTTT
TRBJ2-1 | . | . | TRBV6-2/TRBV6-3 | CASFPEGSYNEQFF | TGTGCCAGCTTTCCCGAGGGGTCCTACAATGAGCAGTTCTTC
TRBJ2-7 | once | TRBD1 | TRBV12-3/TRBV12-4 | CVSSYGTGSHEQYF | TGTGTCAGCAGTTACGGGACAGGGAGCCACGAGCAGTACTTC
TRBJ2-3 | few | . | TRBV9 | CASSVDGRLAGADTQYF | TGTGCCAGCAGCGTAGATGGGCGTCTAGCAGGTGCAGATACGCAGTATTTT
TRBJ1-1 | . | . | TRBV29-1 | CSVVPNTEAFF | TGCAGCGTTGTTCCGAACACTGAAGCTTTCTTT
TRBJ2-1 | few | . | TRBV9 | CASSVPDSYNEQFF | TGTGCCAGCAGCGTGCCGGACAGCTACAATGAGCAGTTCTTC
TRBJ1-2 | . | . | TRBV21-1 | CASSPSGISGYTF | TGTGCCAGCAGCCCATCCGGGATTTCTGGCTACACCTTC
TRBJ1-2 | . | . | TRBV20-1 | CSARPLRGRGGYTF | TGCAGTGCTAGACCCCTCCGGGGGCGCGGTGGCTACACCTTC
TRBJ1-2 | . | . | TRBV30 | CAWSPNGWNGYTF | TGTGCCTGGAGCCCGAATGGGTGGAATGGCTACACCTTC
TRBJ2-7 | many | TRBD2 | TRBV4-2 | CASSQVGLAGDSYEQYF | TGTGCCAGCAGCCAAGTCGGTCTGGCGGGGGACTCCTACGAGCAGTACTTC
TRBJ1-6 | few | . | TRBV20-1 | CSARDGYNSPLHF | TGCAGTGCTAGAGACGGATATAATTCACCCCTCCACTTT
TRBJ1-2 | . | TRBD1 | TRBV10-3 | CAISMDREGYTF | TGTGCCATCAGCATGGACAGGGAGGGCTACACCTTC
TRBJ1-2 | . | . | TRBV12-3/TRBV12-4 | CASSLSSRIEGYTF | TGTGCCAGCAGTTTGAGTTCCAGGATTGAGGGCTACACCTTC
TRBJ1-2 | few | . | TRBV20-1 | CSAREAGYTNYGYTF | TGCAGTGCTAGAGAAGCCGGGTATACTAACTATGGCTACACCTTC
TRBJ2-1 | . | TRBD2 | TRBV12-3/TRBV12-4 | CASRGLAGGEETQFF | TGTGCCAGCAGAGGACTAGCGGGAGGGGAAGAGACCCAGTTCTTC
TRBJ2-1 | . | . | TRBV6-2/TRBV6-3 | CASSYLMGYNEQFF | TGTGCCAGCAGTTACTTAATGGGGTACAATGAGCAGTTCTTC
TRBJ1-2 | . | . | TRBV12-3/TRBV12-4 | CASRKLGGKPIFGYTF | TGTGCCAGCAGAAAACTGGGAGGGAAACCAATATTTGGCTACACCTTC
TRBJ2-1 | . | TRBD2 | TRBV5-1 | CASSSRVLAGVREQFF | TGCGCCAGCAGCTCTCGGGTGCTAGCGGGAGTAAGGGAGCAGTTCTTC
TRBJ2-7 | few | TRBD2 | TRBV6-2/TRBV6-3 | CASSYSLSTDSGGPVPYEQYF | TGTGCCAGCAGTTACTCCTTATCCACGGATAGCGGGGGCCCTGTCCCCTACGAGCAGTACTTC
TRBJ2-2 | . | TRBD2 | TRBV12-5 | CASGPGASGFTGELFF | TGTGCTAGTGGTCCCGGGGCTAGCGGATTCACCGGGGAGCTGTTTTTT
TRBJ2-7 | . | TRBD1 | TRBV5-6 | CASSLERTGGPYEQYF | TGTGCCAGCAGCCTGGAAAGGACAGGGGGCCCCTACGAGCAGTACTTC
TRBJ2-7 | . | . | TRBV28 | CASSPGGAVSYEQYF | TGTGCCAGCAGTCCCGGGGGCGCGGTTTCCTACGAGCAGTACTTC
TRBJ2-3 | . | . | TRBV20-1 | CSARDRAGGWDTQYF | TGCAGTGCTAGAGATCGCGCAGGCGGGTGGGATACGCAGTATTTT
TRBJ2-1 | . | . | TRBV5-1 | CASSLVIRGDEQFF | TGCGCCAGCAGCTTGGTGATCCGGGGCGATGAGCAGTTCTTC
TRBJ1-2 | few | . | TRBV7-2 | CASSLPGENYGYTF | TGTGCCAGCAGCTTACCAGGGGAAAACTATGGCTACACCTTC
TRBJ1-4 | . | . | TRBV20-1 | CSATGVTNEKLFF | TGCAGTGCCACGGGGGTCACTAATGAAAAACTGTTTTTT